This TCR beta chain emerged from a study of tumor-infiltrating lymphocytes in primary liver carcinoma. Study-level background: Regardless of tissue type, samples showed similar yields of roughly 3.5 to 8 million productive TCRbeta reads.

Scientists recovered RNA and DNA together from around 20-30 mg of unsorted bulk tissue. Making TCR beta cDNA involved around 510 ng total RNA and a constant-region primer. Library construction for TCR beta comprised three nested multiplex PCR rounds performed with slightly modified ARM-PCR. Forward primers for TRBV1-TRBV30 and a C-beta reverse primer served the first two PCR rounds, at 10 cycles each. Each CDR3 protein is one row after TCRdb ran MiXCR on the multiplex PCR reads. Of 90,000 to 150,000 distinct CDR3 sequences in the sample, 65% to 75% are singletons; the top ten hold 7.5% to 10%. The CDR3 runs 15 residues. Germline V lookup: CDR1 MNHNS, CDR2 SASEGT. A word on this clonotype: One end of the junction varies from germline; a read error may be responsible.

The TCR sequence derives from a woman aged 55-70 years with primary liver carcinoma and hepatitis B virus infection. The V call is TRBV6-1, the J call TRBJ2-1; D perhaps matches TRBD2 (8 bases). Material: tumor-adjacent normal liver tissue. CDR3 residues: CVSRGASGSYNGQFF. The CDR3 DNA follows: TGTGTCAGCAGGGGGGCTAGCGGGTCTTACAATGGGCAGTTCTTC.